Following are 24 T cell receptor beta chains from one sample sequenced in a study of technical replicates of blood from several donors. Assay used: immunoSEQ multiplex PCR; TCRdb lists only in-frame clones, some missing. The sample yields 70,000 or so clones, 75% to 95% seen once. The sample was T cells isolated from PBMCs. Receptor source: a human donor in good health. Some clones in this sample may be carry-over from other donors' samples.

This chain joins TRBV14 and TRBJ2-7, with 8 bases aligning to TRBD2. After removal of 0 bases from V and 0 bases from J, the junction contained 16 bases not matched to a gene. Germline V CDR1 and CDR2: SGHDN, FVKESK. There are 20 residues in the CDR3. The CDR3 DNA sequence: TGTGCCAGCAGCCAAGATCCCGGTTTGCGGGGGGCGCCCGGCTCCTACGAGCAGTACTTC. Its protein is CASSQDPGLRGAPGSYEQYF.

This chain joins TRBV15 and TRBJ2-3; 8 bases match TRBD2. V lost 3 bases and J lost 1; bases outside the gene matches: 9. Germline CDR1 is LNHNV and CDR2 is YYDKDF (reference sequence). The CDR3 consists of 17 residues. In DNA form, the CDR3 reads TGTGCCACCAGCAGGGACCCCAGCGGGGGACGCACAGATACGCAGTATTTT. It is translated as CATSRDPSGGRTDTQYF.

The rearrangement joins TRBV19 to TRBJ2-3; 12 bases line up with TRBD2. The germline V gene has CDR1 LNHDA and CDR2 SQIVND (reference sequence). This CDR3 is 17 amino acids long. The V segment lost 1 base and the J segment 5 bases; nucleotides outside the gene matches: 7. This CDR3 is CASSIGLLAGGGDTQYF. The DNA for the CDR3 is TGTGCCAGTAGTATAGGTTTACTAGCGGGAGGAGGAGATACGCAGTATTTT.

V is TRBV9 and J is TRBJ2-1, with unresolved D. Trimming cost V 0 bases and J 4 bases, with 5 bases left between them. There are 13 residues in the CDR3. The germline gives CDR1 SGDLS, CDR2 YYNGEE. The DNA of the CDR3 is TGTGCCAGCAGCGTAGAACAGTACAATGAGCAGTTCTTC. This translates into CASSVEQYNEQFF.

The V call is TRBV11-2, the J call TRBJ2-1; TRBD1 is a possible D gene (6 bases). The CDR3 is 18 residues long. Trimming removed 8 bases at V and 5 bases at J, with 28 bases between. CDR1 SGHAT and CDR2 FQNNGV come from the germline V gene. The CDR3 DNA follows: TGTGCCAGCGATCACGGACAGTTTCTCATGGCGGACGACAATGAGCAGTTCTTC. This gives the protein CASDHGQFLMADDNEQFF.

The chain is built from TRBV7-9 and TRBJ2-2; a possible D gene is TRBD1 (6 bases). V was shortened by 4 bases and J by 7 bases, with 10 bases between the two germline ends. Germline loops: CDR1 SEHNR, CDR2 FQNEAQ (reference sequence). This CDR3 contains 13 residues. The CDR3 DNA reads as TGTGCCAGCAGCTACAGGGCGGACGGGGAGCTGTTTTTT. It specifies CASSYRADGELFF.

This clone was observed once. V and J are TRBV19 and TRBJ1-5; 7 bases agree with TRBD1. This CDR3 comprises 17 residues. After removal of 9 bases from V and 0 bases from J, the junction contained 14 bases not matched to a gene. The germline V gene encodes CDR1 LNHDA and CDR2 SQIVND (reference sequence). CDR3 nucleotide sequence: TGTGCCAGCACCGGGCAGGGGGACCCTTATAGCAATCAGCCCCAGCATTTT. It yields the protein CASTGQGDPYSNQPQHF.

This sequence joins TRBV25-1 and TRBJ1-1; D might be TRBD1 (5 bases). In germline, CDR1 is MGHDK, CDR2 SYGVNS. V lost 7 bases and J 11 bases, leaving 14 bases between the germline ends. The CDR3 length is 11 residues. The chain's CDR3 is CASTFGGIAFF. DNA for the CDR3: TGTGCCAGCACTTTCGGGGGGATCGCTTTCTTT.

The J gene is TRBJ1-5, the V gene TRBV30; D possibly corresponds to TRBD1 (5 bases). Germline V gene data show CDR1 as GTSNPN and CDR2 as SVGIG (reference sequence). The CDR3 is made up of 12 amino acids. The germline V and J ends were trimmed by 8 bases and 0 bases, with 8 bases remaining between them. The CDR3 sequence is CAPTDSNQPQHF. In DNA, the CDR3 is TGTGCCCCGACAGATAGCAATCAGCCCCAGCATTTT.

The rearrangement uses TRBV7-6 and TRBJ2-1, with TRBD2 matching over 11 bases. J was trimmed by 3 bases and V by 3 bases; bases with no gene match: 7. In germline, CDR1 is SGHVS, CDR2 FNYEAQ. This CDR3 comprises 17 residues. CDR3 sequence reads: CASSFRIAGGLYNEQFF. In DNA, the CDR3 is TGTGCCAGCAGCTTTCGGATAGCGGGGGGGCTCTACAATGAGCAGTTCTTC.

CDR3 bases: TGTGCCAGCAGCGTAGGACTTGTTCAATCACTCTCCGAGCAGTACTTC. Amino acid sequence: CASSVGLVQSLSEQYF. The J gene is TRBJ2-7, the V gene TRBV9; D uncertain. Trimming shortened V by 0 bases and J by 6 bases, and 19 bases separated the two germline ends. The length of the CDR3 is 16 residues. Germline V CDR1 and CDR2: SGDLS, YYNGEE.

This rearrangement joins TRBV11-3 to TRBJ2-7; the match to TRBD1 covers 10 bases. The CDR3 runs to 17 residues. The germline CDR1 and CDR2 sequences are SGHNT and YENEEA. Trimming cost V 3 bases and J 4 bases; bases outside gene matches: 12. In nucleotides, the CDR3 is TGTGCCAGCAGCTTTGAGCGTTGGGGACAGGGGTTATACGAGCAGTACTTC. Its translation: CASSFERWGQGLYEQYF. The full variable domain, rest sourced from reference TRBV11-3 and TRBJ2-7, is EAGVVQSPRYKIIEKKQPVAFWCNPISGHNTLYWYLQNLGQGPELLIRYENEEAVDDSQLPKDRFSAERLKGVDSTLKIQPAELGDSAVYLCASSFERWGQGLYEQYFGPGTRLTVT.

The chain joins TRBV28 to TRBJ2-7; 12 bases map to TRBD2. The CDR3 runs to 15 residues. Germline values: CDR1 MDHEN, CDR2 SYDVKM. The V segment lost 6 bases and the J segment 2 bases; nucleotides outside the gene matches: 5. This chain's CDR3 is CASRSLAGGPYEQYF. CDR3 DNA sequence: TGTGCCAGCAGGAGCCTAGCGGGGGGGCCCTACGAGCAGTACTTC. The full variable domain, rest sourced from reference TRBV28 and TRBJ2-7, is DVKVTQSSRYLVKRTGEKVFLECVQDMDHENMFWYRQDPGLGLRLIYFSYDVKMKEKGDIPEGYSVSREKKERFSLILESASTNQTSMYLCASRSLAGGPYEQYFGPGTRLTVT.

A single count supports this clone. CDR3 DNA sequence: TGTGCCATCAGTGACTCAGGGATATCCTACGAGCAGTACTTC. Amino acid sequence: CAISDSGISYEQYF. The chain links TRBV10-3 to TRBJ2-7; D perhaps matches TRBD1 (5 bases). This CDR3 has 14 residues. V gave up 3 bases and J gave up 1 base, with 10 bases separating them. Germline V gives CDR1 ENHRY, CDR2 SYGVKD.

The rearrangement uses TRBV7-2 and TRBJ2-1; 9 bases map to TRBD2. Trimming took 5 bases from V and 3 from J; bases not matched to a gene: 5. In germline, CDR1 is SGHTA, CDR2 FQGNSA. The CDR3 extends over 15 amino acids. The CDR3, as DNA: TGTGCCAGCAGCCAAGCGGGGGGCCGCTACAATGAGCAGTTCTTC. Its protein product is CASSQAGGRYNEQFF. Full variable domain (rest looked up from reference TRBV7-2 and TRBJ2-1): GAGVSQSPSNKVTEKGKDVELRCDPISGHTALYWYRQSLGQGLEFLIYFQGNSAPDKSGLPSDRFSAERTGGSVSTLTIQRTQQEDSAVYLCASSQAGGRYNEQFFGPGTRLTVL.

In DNA, the CDR3 is TGTGCCAGCAGCCCTAAGTCGACACATAACTATGGCTACACCTTC. Protein product: CASSPKSTHNYGYTF. V and J are TRBV27 and TRBJ1-2; D is uncertain. In germline, CDR1 is MNHEY, CDR2 SMNVEV (reference sequence). The CDR3 contains 15 residues. With 6 bases removed from V and 1 base from J, the gap between germline ends came to 15 bases.

This chain joins TRBV27 and TRBJ1-2; 7 bases fit TRBD1. The CDR3 sequence is 16 residues long. V shed 0 bases, J shed 3 bases, and the junction held 7 bases outside the gene matches. CDR1 is MNHEY, CDR2 SMNVEV, per germline (reference sequence). CDR3 amino acids: CASSLSLGGAYYGYTF. DNA of the CDR3: TGTGCCAGCAGTTTATCGCTAGGGGGCGCCTACTATGGCTACACCTTC.

This chain links TRBV4-2 with TRBJ2-7; 12 positions match TRBD2. Germline V gene lookup returns CDR1 LGHNA and CDR2 YNFKEQ. This CDR3 comprises 16 residues. The J segment lost 6 bases and the V segment lost 0 bases, leaving 6 bases of the junction unmatched. The CDR3 sequence: CASSQDALAGGGEQYF. DNA for the CDR3: TGTGCCAGCAGCCAAGATGCCCTAGCGGGAGGGGGCGAGCAGTACTTC.

This rearrangement joins TRBV7-9 to TRBJ1-5; 7 bases match TRBD1. In germline, CDR1 is SEHNR, CDR2 FQNEAQ (reference sequence). CDR3 length: 16 residues. Trimming removed 5 bases from V and 2 bases from J; junction bases left unmatched: 9. The CDR3 DNA reads as TGTGCCAGCAGCCCTCCGGGGGACAGAGGCAATCAGCCCCAGCATTTT. Translation: CASSPPGDRGNQPQHF.

V and J are TRBV19 and TRBJ2-7, with D tentatively TRBD1 (6 bases). Germline V gene lookup returns CDR1 LNHDA and CDR2 SQIVND (reference sequence). Trimming cost V 5 bases and J 2 bases, with 19 bases left between them. This CDR3 contains 16 residues. CDR3 loop: CASSPETGSSAYEQYF. Written as DNA, the CDR3 is TGTGCCAGTAGTCCGGAAACAGGGTCTTCAGCCTACGAGCAGTACTTC.

J is TRBJ1-1 and V is TRBV5-1, with TRBD1 matching over 7 bases. Germline assignment: CDR1 SGHRS and CDR2 YFSETQ. J was trimmed by 4 bases and V by 0 bases; bases with no gene match: 3. This CDR3 is 14 amino acids long. Written as DNA, the CDR3 is TGCGCCAGCAGCTTGGAGGGGGCAGGCACTGAAGCTTTCTTT. Residues: CASSLEGAGTEAFF.

The chain recombines TRBV29-1 with TRBJ2-2; D remains unclear. CDR1 SQVTM and CDR2 ANQGSEA come from the germline V gene. Trimming shortened V by 1 base and J by 6 bases, and 6 bases separated the two germline ends. This CDR3 is built from 12 residues. This chain's CDR3 is CSVEGAAGELFF. CDR3 DNA sequence: TGCAGCGTTGAAGGGGCCGCCGGGGAGCTGTTTTTT.

The chain carries TRBV14 and TRBJ1-2, with D hard to call. V lost 6 bases, J lost 0 bases, and 8 bases lay in between. There are 13 residues in the CDR3. CDR1 is SGHDN, CDR2 FVKESK, per germline. As DNA, the CDR3 is TGTGCCAGCAGTCCCGGGACTAACTATGGCTACACCTTC. Translated, it gives CASSPGTNYGYTF.

The chain uses TRBV6-1 and TRBJ1-1, with TRBD1 matching 8 bases. There are 13 residues in the CDR3. Trimming removed 6 bases from V and 5 bases from J; junction bases left unmatched: 5. Germline V lookup: CDR1 MNHNS, CDR2 SASEGT. CDR3: CASRETGETEAFF. As DNA, the CDR3 is TGTGCCAGCAGGGAGACAGGGGAAACTGAAGCTTTCTTT.